The entry below gives a single TCR beta chain sequence along with its context. What it binds is not known. The sample belongs to a study of T cell responses to AZD1222 COVID-19 vaccine. Points from the study as a whole: White British people made up most donors, females outnumbered males, and clonal diversity was possibly underestimated. Researchers report vaccine-associated CD4 TCRs spanning spike, with dominance at 160-218 and 743-854. Of the AZD1222 recipients, only six were seropositive at baseline.

The assay was immunoSEQ multiplex PCR, and TCRdb's table has in-frame clones only and misses some. The sample includes some 180,000 clones, approximately 91% of them seen just once. The CDR3 consists of 14 residues. Germline V gene lookup returns CDR1 MGHDK and CDR2 SYGVNS. V lost 5 bases, J lost 3 bases, and 5 bases stayed unmatched. The receptor's source is an adult who received the AZD1222 COVID-19 vaccine. This chain uses TRBV25-1 with TRBJ1-1; 8 bases match TRBD1. The material sequenced was peripheral blood, taken 28 days after the second AZD1222 dose. The CDR3 loop is CASSLTGGDTEAFF. CDR3 nucleotide sequence: TGTGCCAGCAGTTTAACAGGGGGGGACACTGAAGCTTTCTTT.